The T cell receptor beta chain described here comes from a study of PD-1 blockade in mismatch repair-deficient tumors. Study at large: Enrolled about 2013-2017, patients had progressing, pretreated mismatch repair-deficient cancers of about a dozen types.

The CDR3 runs to 13 residues. Per germline, CDR1 LNHDA and CDR2 SQIVND (reference sequence). V was clipped by 5 bases and J by 9 bases, with 16 bases between them. Libraries were prepared by immunoSEQ multiplex PCR; TCRdb keeps only in-frame clonotypes and omits some of them. The sample yields around 40,000 clones, around four fifths seen once. Mismatch repair deficiency was confirmed in all patients, by PCR or immunohistochemistry. Study results and limitations: Tumor-resident clones, often undetectable pretreatment in blood, expanded then contracted after pembrolizumab.

Notes on this clone: No antigen is known for it.

This TCR came from an adult with mismatch repair-deficient cancer. The rearrangement joins TRBV19 to TRBJ1-2; D possibly corresponds to TRBD1 (5 bases). Sequenced material: PBMCs, taken 38 to 40 weeks after starting pembrolizumab. CDR3: CASSLLDRLSYTF. The CDR3 DNA follows: TGTGCCAGTAGTCTCCTCGACAGACTCAGCTACACCTTC.